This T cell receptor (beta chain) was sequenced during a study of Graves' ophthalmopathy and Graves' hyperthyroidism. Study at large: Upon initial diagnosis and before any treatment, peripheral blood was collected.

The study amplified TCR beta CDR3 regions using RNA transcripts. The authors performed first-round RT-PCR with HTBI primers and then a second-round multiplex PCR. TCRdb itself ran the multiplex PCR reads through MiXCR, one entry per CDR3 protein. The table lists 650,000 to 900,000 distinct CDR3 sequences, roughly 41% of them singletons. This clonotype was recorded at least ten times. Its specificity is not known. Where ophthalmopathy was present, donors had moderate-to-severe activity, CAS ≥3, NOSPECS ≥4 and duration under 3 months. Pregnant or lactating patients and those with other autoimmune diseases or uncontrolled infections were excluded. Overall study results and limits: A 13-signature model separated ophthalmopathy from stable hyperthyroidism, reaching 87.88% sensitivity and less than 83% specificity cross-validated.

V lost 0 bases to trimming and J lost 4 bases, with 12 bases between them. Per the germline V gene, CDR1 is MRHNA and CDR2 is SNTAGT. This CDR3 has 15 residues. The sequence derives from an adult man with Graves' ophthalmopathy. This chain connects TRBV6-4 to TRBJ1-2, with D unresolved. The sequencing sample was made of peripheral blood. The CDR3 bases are TGTGCCAGCAGTGACTCGACGGACTATCCCTATGGCTACACCTTC. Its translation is CASSDSTDYPYGYTF.